This T cell receptor (delta chain) was found in a study of gamma-delta T cells after stem cell transplantation. Germline CDR1 is GEAIGNYY and CDR2 is EKD. V lost 3 bases and J lost 0, with 22 bases in between. The CDR3 consists of 18 residues. TCRdb re-called the RT-PCR reads with CATT. Of roughly 3,000 delta-chain clones listed, 1.6% are singletons. A few counts support this clone. TCRdb's protein, taken from a much larger clone, differs from this DNA's translation at residue 5, likely owing to a read error; the protein displayed comes from the DNA. The receptor comes from a human donor. It is not recorded whose cells these are; they may come from a transplant donor. The sequencing input was gamma-delta T cells. The chain joins TRDV2 to TRDJ1, with D tentatively TRDD3 (5 bases). CDR3 region: CACDAAEEGVRYTDKLIF. CDR3 bases: TGTGCCTGTGACGCCGCCGAGGAGGGGGTACGGTACACCGATAAACTCATCTTT.